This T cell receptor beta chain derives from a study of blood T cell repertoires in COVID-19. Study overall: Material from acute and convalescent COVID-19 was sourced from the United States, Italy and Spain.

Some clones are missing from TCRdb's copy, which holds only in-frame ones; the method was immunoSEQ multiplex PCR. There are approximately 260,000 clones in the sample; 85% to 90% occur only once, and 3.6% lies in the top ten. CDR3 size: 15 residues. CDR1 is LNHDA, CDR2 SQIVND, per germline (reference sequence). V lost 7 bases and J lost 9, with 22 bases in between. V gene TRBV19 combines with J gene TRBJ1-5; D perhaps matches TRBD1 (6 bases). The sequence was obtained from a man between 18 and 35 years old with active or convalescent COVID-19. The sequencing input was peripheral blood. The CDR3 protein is CASTMDRSIIGPQHF. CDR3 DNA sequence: TGTGCCAGTACCATGGACAGATCGATCATCGGGCCCCAGCATTTT.